The next 8 T cell receptor beta chains were all read from a single sample in a study of cytomegalovirus exposure and HLA in healthy donors. PCR primers comprised 60 Vbeta and 13 Jbeta primers. The protocol was immunoSEQ multiplex PCR, while the TCRdb copy is restricted to in-frame clones and leaves out a portion. The repertoire has some 160,000 clones, roughly 79% of them found once; the top ten carry 5.5% to 7.5%. Material: PBMCs. The receptors shown here come from a middle-aged woman in good health and CMV-seropositive.

The CDR3 DNA reads TGTGCCAGCAGCGGGCAGACAGAGAACACTGAAGCTTTCTTT. Translating gives CASSGQTENTEAFF. This chain joins TRBV13 and TRBJ1-1; TRBD1 is a possible D gene (5 bases). The CDR3 consists of 14 residues. V shed 5 bases and J shed 1 base, with 11 bases lying between them. CDR1 is PRHDT and CDR2 is FYEKMQ in the germline V gene (reference sequence).

A few counts support this clone. The chain couples TRBV30 to TRBJ2-5; weak D call: TRBD2 (6 bases). CDR1 GTSNPN and CDR2 SVGIG come from the germline V gene (reference sequence). The CDR3 is 10 residues long. The CDR3 is CSTGRETQYF. In DNA, the CDR3 is TGTTCCACGGGGAGGGAGACCCAGTACTTC.

The chain combines TRBV27 with TRBJ2-1; a possible D gene is TRBD2 (5 bases). The CDR3 has 13 residues. V lost 5 bases and J 6 bases, leaving 11 bases between the germline ends. CDR1 MNHEY and CDR2 SMNVEV come from the germline V gene (reference sequence). Here the CDR3 DNA reads TGTGCCAGCAGTCCCGGTGCGGGCAATGAGCAGTTCTTC. Its translation is CASSPGAGNEQFF.

V is TRBV5-4 and J is TRBJ1-5; D not certain. V lost 4 bases, J lost 4 bases, and 9 bases lay in between. The germline gives CDR1 SGHNT, CDR2 YYREEE (reference sequence). The CDR3 is 13 amino acids. The CDR3 loop is CASSLGVNQPQHF. CDR3 nucleotides: TGTGCCAGCAGCCTAGGAGTTAATCAGCCCCAGCATTTT.

The rearrangement uses TRBV4-1 and TRBJ1-2; 10 positions agree with TRBD1. The CDR3 runs 18 residues. Germline CDR1 and CDR2: MGHRA and YSYEKL. With V trimmed by 0 bases and J by 8 bases, 15 bases remained unmatched. Here the CDR3 reads CASSQEATMTGGWGGYTF. The DNA for the CDR3 is TGCGCCAGCAGCCAAGAAGCTACGATGACAGGGGGCTGGGGAGGCTACACCTTC.

The chain joins TRBV27 to TRBJ1-2; D unclear. Trimming removed 6 bases at V and 8 bases at J, with 16 bases between. The CDR3 has 13 residues. The germline CDR1 and CDR2 sequences are MNHEY and SMNVEV (reference sequence). This chain's CDR3 is CASSQSSSLGYTF. CDR3 nucleotides: TGTGCCAGCAGCCAAAGTAGTTCCCTCGGCTACACCTTC.

This clone was detected only a few times. This chain uses TRBV11-1 with TRBJ2-5; D is perhaps TRBD1 (6 bases). V dropped 6 bases and J dropped 5 bases, with 16 bases sitting between them. The CDR3 consists of 14 residues. Germline CDR1 SGHAT, CDR2 FQDESV (reference sequence). Written as DNA, the CDR3 is TGTGCCAGCAGTTTGGACAGCCTGTTCGAGACCCAGTACTTC. This translates into CASSLDSLFETQYF. Together with reference TRBV11-1 and TRBJ2-5, the CDR3 gives the full variable domain: EAEVAQSPRYKITEKSQAVAFWCDPISGHATLYWYRQILGQGPELLVQFQDESVVDDSQLPKDRFSAERLKGVDSTLKIQPAELGDSAMYLCASSLDSLFETQYFGPGTRLLVL.

CDR3 loop: CASSLVPTGQGEKLFF. The CDR3 nucleotides are TGCGCCAGCAGCTTAGTTCCTACGGGACAGGGTGAAAAACTGTTTTTT. This chain joins TRBV5-1 and TRBJ1-4; 9 positions agree with TRBD1. Germline V gene lookup returns CDR1 SGHRS and CDR2 YFSETQ. This CDR3 region has 16 residues. Losses at the gene ends were 2 bases for V and 7 bases for J; bases not matched to a gene: 9.